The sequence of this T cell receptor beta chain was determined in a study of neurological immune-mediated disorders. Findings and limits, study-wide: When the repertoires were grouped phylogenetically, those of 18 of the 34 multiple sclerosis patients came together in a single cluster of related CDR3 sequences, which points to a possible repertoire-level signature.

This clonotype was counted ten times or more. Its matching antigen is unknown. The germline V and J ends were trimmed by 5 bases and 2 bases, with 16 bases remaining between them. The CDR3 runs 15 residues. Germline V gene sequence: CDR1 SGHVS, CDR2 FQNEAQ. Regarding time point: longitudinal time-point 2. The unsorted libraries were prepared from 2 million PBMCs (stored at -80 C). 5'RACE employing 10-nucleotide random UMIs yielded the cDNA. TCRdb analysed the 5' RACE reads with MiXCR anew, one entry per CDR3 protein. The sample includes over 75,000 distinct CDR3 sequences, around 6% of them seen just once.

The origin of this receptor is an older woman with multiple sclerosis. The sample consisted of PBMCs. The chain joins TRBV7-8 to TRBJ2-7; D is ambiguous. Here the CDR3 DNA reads TGTGCCAGCAGCCCAAGGGCAGCAAATACCTACGAGCAGTACTTC. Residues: CASSPRAANTYEQYF.